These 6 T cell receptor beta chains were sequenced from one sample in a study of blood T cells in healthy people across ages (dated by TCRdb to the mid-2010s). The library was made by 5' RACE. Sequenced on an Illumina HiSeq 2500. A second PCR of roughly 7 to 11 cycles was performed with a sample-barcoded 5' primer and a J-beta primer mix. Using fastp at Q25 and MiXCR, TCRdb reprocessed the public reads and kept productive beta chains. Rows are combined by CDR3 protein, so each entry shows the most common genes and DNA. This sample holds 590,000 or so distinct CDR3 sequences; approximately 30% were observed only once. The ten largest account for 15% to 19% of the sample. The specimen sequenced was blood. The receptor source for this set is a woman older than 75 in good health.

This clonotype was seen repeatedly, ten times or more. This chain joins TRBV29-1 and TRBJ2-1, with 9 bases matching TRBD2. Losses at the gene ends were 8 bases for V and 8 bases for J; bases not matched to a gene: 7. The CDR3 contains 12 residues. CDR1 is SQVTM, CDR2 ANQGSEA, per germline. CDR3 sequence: CSPRTSAHEQFF. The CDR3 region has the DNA TGCAGCCCTAGGACTAGCGCTCATGAGCAGTTCTTC.

The CDR3 bases are TGTGCCAGCAGCCAAGTGGGCAGGGAAGAGACCCAGTACTTC. This translates into CASSQVGREETQYF. The V and J genes are TRBV3-1 and TRBJ2-5, with a tentative D call TRBD1 (5 bases). Looked up from germline, CDR1 is LGHDT and CDR2 is YNNKEL (reference sequence). V gave up 1 base and J gave up 3 bases, with 9 bases separating them. The CDR3 contains 14 residues.

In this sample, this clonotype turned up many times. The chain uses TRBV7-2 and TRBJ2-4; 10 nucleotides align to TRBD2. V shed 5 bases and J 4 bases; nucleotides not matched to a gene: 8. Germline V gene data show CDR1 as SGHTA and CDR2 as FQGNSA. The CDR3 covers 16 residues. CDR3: CASSRSGGAGKNIQYF. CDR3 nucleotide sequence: TGTGCCAGCAGCCGCAGCGGGGGGGCTGGGAAAAACATTCAGTACTTC. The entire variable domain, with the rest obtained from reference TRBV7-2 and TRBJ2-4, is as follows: GAGVSQSPSNKVTEKGKDVELRCDPISGHTALYWYRQSLGQGLEFLIYFQGNSAPDKSGLPSDRFSAERTGGSVSTLTIQRTQQEDSAVYLCASSRSGGAGKNIQYFGAGTRLSVL.

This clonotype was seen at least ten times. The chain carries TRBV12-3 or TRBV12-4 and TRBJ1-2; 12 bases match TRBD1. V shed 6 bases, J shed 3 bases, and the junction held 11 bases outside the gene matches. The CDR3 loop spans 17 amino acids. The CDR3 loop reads CASRPGQGARGDYGYTF. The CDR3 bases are TGTGCCAGCAGGCCGGGACAGGGGGCGCGGGGAGACTATGGCTACACCTTC.

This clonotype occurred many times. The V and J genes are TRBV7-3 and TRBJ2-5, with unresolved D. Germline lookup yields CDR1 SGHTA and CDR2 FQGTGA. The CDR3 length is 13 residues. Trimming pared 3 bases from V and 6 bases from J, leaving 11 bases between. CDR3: CASSFGGSKTQYF. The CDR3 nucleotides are TGTGCCAGCAGCTTTGGTGGGTCGAAGACCCAGTACTTC.

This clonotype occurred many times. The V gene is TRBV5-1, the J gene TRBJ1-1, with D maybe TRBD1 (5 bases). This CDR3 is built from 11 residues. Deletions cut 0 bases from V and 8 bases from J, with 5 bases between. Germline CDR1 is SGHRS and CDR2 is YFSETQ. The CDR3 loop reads CASSLGQEAFF. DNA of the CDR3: TGCGCCAGCAGCTTGGGACAGGAAGCTTTCTTT.